These 16 T cell receptor beta chains share one sample of origin, sequenced in a study of human T cells and chemical hapten exposure. The time point here: patch test 1, 2 weeks after DPC sensitization. Treatment given: therapeutic diphenylcyclopropenone sensitization with weekly scalp DPC. TCRdb passed the RACE reads through MiXCR, listing each CDR3 protein once. Among about 49,000 distinct CDR3 sequences listed, around 9.3% were seen once. The sample consisted of whole blood, taken in connection with sensitization to the hapten diphenylcyclopropenone (DPC). Receptors were obtained from a woman aged 45-59 years with alopecia areata. Some clones in this sample may be carry-over from other donors' samples.

This clonotype was seen at least ten times. The gene calls are TRBV12-3 or TRBV12-4 and TRBJ2-1, with no clear D. V was clipped by 3 bases and J by 8 bases, with 14 bases between them. The CDR3 runs 14 residues. The CDR3 DNA reads as TGTGCCAGCAGTTTCCGAGGTCTGTGGGATGAGCAGTTCTTC. It translates to CASSFRGLWDEQFF.

This clonotype was counted many times. The chain is built from TRBV5-6 and TRBJ2-1; the D gene is possibly TRBD1 (5 bases). Between the trimmed V and J ends, which lost 5 bases and 7 bases, there was a span of 16 bases. CDR3 length: 14 amino acids. Germline loops: CDR1 SGHDT, CDR2 YYEEEE. CDR3 DNA: TGTGCCAGCAGTCTCCCCCGGAAGGGGAATGAGCAGTTCTTC. It yields the protein CASSLPRKGNEQFF.

This clonotype was detected only a few times. Given the absence of the conserved phenylalanine or tryptophan at the CDR3 end, a read error is likely. V usage is TRBV7-2 and J usage is TRBJ2-3, with D hard to call. The CDR3 loop spans 12 amino acids. Trimming took 2 bases from V and 3 from J, leaving 3 bases between them. Germline CDR1 SGHTA, CDR2 FQGNSA. CDR3 sequence (DNA): TGTGCCAGCAGCTTATTGACAGATACGCAGTATCTT. Protein: CASSLLTDTQYL.

This clonotype was observed many times. The chain couples TRBV27 to TRBJ1-4, with 7 nucleotides matching TRBD1. This CDR3 is built from 15 residues. From germline, CDR1 is MNHEY and CDR2 SMNVEV (reference sequence). The trim removed 3 bases at V and 7 bases at J, leaving 8 bases unmatched. The CDR3 DNA reads as TGTGCCAGCAGTTTTCTTACAGGGGCCGGTGAAAAACTGTTTTTT. This sequence encodes CASSFLTGAGEKLFF.

V is TRBV7-6 and J is TRBJ1-1, with D unresolved. V was clipped by 6 bases and J by 6 bases, with 11 bases between them. CDR3 length: 12 amino acids. Germline V lookup: CDR1 SGHVS, CDR2 FNYEAQ. The DNA for the CDR3 is TGTGCCAGCAGAGGTTACGGCGCTGAAGCTTTCTTT. It encodes CASRGYGAEAFF.

This clonotype was observed at least ten times. This chain connects TRBV6-2 or TRBV6-3 to TRBJ2-1; 8 bases are shared with TRBD2. Germline values: CDR1 MNHEY, CDR2 SVGEGT. J was trimmed by 5 bases and V by 4 bases; bases with no gene match: 13. This CDR3 spans 17 amino acids. The CDR3 nucleotides read TGTGCCAGCAGTTCCGGTTCGAGGGAGCGGGAGCACAATGAGCAGTTCTTC. Protein product: CASSSGSREREHNEQFF.

The chain couples TRBV27 to TRBJ2-1; the D gene is possibly TRBD1 (5 bases). The CDR3 totals 22 residues. V lost 3 bases, J lost 4 bases, and 34 bases lay in between. The germline V gene encodes CDR1 MNHEY and CDR2 SMNVEV (reference sequence). The CDR3 protein is CASSFFRLYETLQGPEYNEQFF. The CDR3 DNA follows: TGTGCCAGCAGTTTTTTTCGCCTCTATGAGACACTCCAGGGCCCAGAATACAATGAGCAGTTCTTC.

This clonotype was found many times. The V gene is TRBV15, the J gene TRBJ2-2; D not certain. The V and J ends lost 0 bases and 6 bases respectively, with 8 bases between them. The CDR3 extends over 14 amino acids. Per germline, CDR1 LNHNV and CDR2 YYDKDF (reference sequence). CDR3 sequence (DNA): TGTGCCACCAGCAGAGATTTGGTGTCCGGGGAGCTGTTTTTT. Encoded protein: CATSRDLVSGELFF.

V is TRBV20-1 and J is TRBJ1-4; 9 bases line up with TRBD1. Germline CDR1 is DFQATT and CDR2 is SNEGSKA (reference sequence). The CDR3 is 14 amino acids. The V and J ends lost 1 base and 7 bases, in that order; junction bases with no gene match: 4. The CDR3 here is CSARGDRGTEKLFF. The CDR3 coding sequence is TGCAGTGCTAGAGGAGACAGGGGGACTGAAAAACTGTTTTTT.

There are many counts of this clonotype. The J gene is TRBJ1-5, the V gene TRBV7-2; D not resolved. The CDR3 has 13 amino acids. The ends were cut back, 5 bases at V and 0 bases at J, with 5 bases in the middle. The germline V gene has CDR1 SGHTA and CDR2 FQGNSA. DNA for the CDR3: TGTGCCAGCAGCCCCAATAGCAATCAGCCCCAGCATTTT. The encoded protein is CASSPNSNQPQHF.

The chain joins TRBV4-1 to TRBJ1-3; D unresolved. V lost 2 bases and J lost 4, with 15 bases in between. CDR1 is MGHRA and CDR2 is YSYEKL in the germline V gene. CDR3 size: 16 residues. The CDR3 reads CASSQPKAFAGNTIYF. The CDR3 coding sequence is TGCGCCAGCAGCCAACCTAAAGCGTTTGCCGGAAACACCATATATTTT.

This clonotype came up many times. This sequence joins TRBV28 and TRBJ1-6, with D hard to call. The germline V gene has CDR1 MDHEN and CDR2 SYDVKM. The CDR3 loop spans 11 amino acids. Trimming took off 5 bases at V and 7 bases at J, with 3 bases between the two ends. The CDR3: CASSVNSPLHF. The CDR3 nucleotides are TGTGCCAGCAGTGTAAATTCACCCCTCCACTTT.

There are many counts of this clonotype. The chain is built from TRBV6-4 and TRBJ1-1, with D maybe TRBD1 (6 bases). Germline V gives CDR1 MRHNA, CDR2 SNTAGT. V lost 3 bases, J lost 1 base, and 6 bases lay in between. CDR3 size: 13 residues. CDR3 bases: TGTGCCAGCAGTGAGGGACAGAACACTGAAGCTTTCTTT. It codes for CASSEGQNTEAFF.

On this clonotype: Since a much larger clone is just one base distant, this may be a read error. The chain links TRBV28 to TRBJ2-7; possibly TRBD2 for D (5 bases). Germline V lookup: CDR1 MDHEN, CDR2 SYDVKM. This CDR3 region has 15 residues. Trimming took off 4 bases at V and 3 bases at J, with 16 bases between the two ends. The CDR3 DNA sequence: TGTGCCAGCAGTTCTCTAGTGGGAGCTCTCTACGAGCAGTACTTC. This codes for CASSSLVGALYEQYF.

This clonotype was seen at least ten times. CDR3 nucleotide sequence: TGTGCCAGCACCCCTTTGGGGAGCTCCTATAATTCACCCCTCCACTTT. Amino acid sequence: CASTPLGSSYNSPLHF. This chain connects TRBV6-5 to TRBJ1-6; D unresolved. V was trimmed by 7 bases and J by 0 bases, leaving 13 bases between them. The length of the CDR3 is 16 residues. The germline V gene has CDR1 MNHEY and CDR2 SVGAGI.

This clonotype occurred many times. V and J are TRBV20-1 and TRBJ2-7, with D perhaps TRBD2 (6 bases). CDR3 length: 12 amino acids. Germline lookup yields CDR1 DFQATT and CDR2 SNEGSKA (reference sequence). V was shortened by 3 bases and J by 3 bases, with 9 bases between the two germline ends. The CDR3 nucleotides read TGCAGTGCTAGGGGGGACTTCTACGAGCAGTACTTC. This gives the protein CSARGDFYEQYF.